Shown below are 14 T cell receptor beta chains from a single sample sequenced in a study of CD8 T cells in ankylosing spondylitis. Using its own MiXCR run on the 5' RACE reads, TCRdb lists one record per CDR3 protein. The sample shows about 160,000 distinct CDR3 sequences, approximately 16% of them seen only once. The sequencing sample was made of blood, either unsorted or a sorted T cell fraction (not recorded which). These receptors were taken from a male donor with ankylosing spondylitis or in good health (not recorded which).

This clonotype has a count of ten or more. The rearrangement links TRBV21-1 to TRBJ2-3; TRBD2, the table's D call, lacks a check against the DNA. TRBV21-1 is assigned pseudogene status. This CDR3 is 18 amino acids long. CDR3 sequence (DNA): TGTGCCAGCAGCAAAGCGCTTTGCCAGCTGCGAGCGGGGGATACGCAGTATTTT. Translated: CASSKALCQLRAGDTQYF.

This clonotype has just one count. It may be a read error: a sequence one base away is much more abundant. This sequence joins TRBV28 and TRBJ2-2; tentatively, D is TRBD1 (6 bases). This CDR3 region has 13 residues. In germline, CDR1 is MDHEN, CDR2 SYDVKM. Trimming removed 10 bases from V and 6 bases from J, with 15 bases in between. DNA of the CDR3: TGTGCCAACAGGGCCCCAGGTTCCGGGGAGCTGTTTTTT. Its protein product is CANRAPGSGELFF.

This clonotype was seen ten or more times. This chain uses TRBV21-1 with TRBJ2-3; the table's D call TRBD1 went unverified against the DNA. TRBV21-1 is annotated as a pseudogene. CDR3 length equals 12 residues. This CDR3 is CASTRGTDTQYF. CDR3 DNA: TGTGCCAGCACCCGGGGGACAGATACGCAGTATTTT.

The rearrangement links TRBV27 to TRBJ2-3; TRBD1 might be the D (5 bases). CDR1 and CDR2 from the germline V gene are MNHEY and SMNVEV (reference sequence). V lost 2 bases, J lost 2 bases, and 8 bases lay in between. There are 14 residues in the CDR3. This CDR3 reads CASSLRQPTDTQYF. In DNA, the CDR3 is TGTGCCAGCAGTTTACGACAGCCCACAGATACGCAGTATTTT.

Comments on this clonotype: The junction shows a germline mismatch at one end, possibly a read error. J is TRBJ2-1 and V is TRBV7-9; 9 bases are a match to TRBD2. Looked up from germline, CDR1 is SEHNR and CDR2 is FQNEAQ (reference sequence). CDR3 length: 16 residues. The CDR3 spells CTSSWGGSSGNNEQFF. The DNA of the CDR3 is TGTACCAGCAGCTGGGGGGGGTCTAGCGGGAACAATGAGCAGTTCTTC.

This clonotype has a count of ten or more. V usage is TRBV29-1 and J usage is TRBJ2-3, with D possibly TRBD2 on 6 matching bases. Deletions cut 5 bases from V and 0 bases from J, with 12 bases between. From germline, CDR1 is SQVTM and CDR2 ANQGSEA. The CDR3 covers 14 residues. CDR3 bases: TGCAGCGTTTCGGGGGAAACTAGCACAGATACGCAGTATTTT. This sequence encodes CSVSGETSTDTQYF.

This clonotype was counted at least ten times. CDR3 in DNA: TGTGCCAGCAGCCGGGGGCATGAGCAGTTCTTC. Protein: CASSRGHEQFF. The chain uses TRBV14 and TRBJ2-1; a weak D match, TRBD1 (6 bases). Germline V gives CDR1 SGHDN, CDR2 FVKESK. CDR3 size: 11 residues. V lost 4 bases and J lost 8, with 6 bases in between.

V gene TRBV2 combines with J gene TRBJ1-1; TRBD1 agrees at 7 bases. Germline-derived CDR1 and CDR2 are SNHLY and FYNNEI. Losses at the gene ends were 6 bases for V and 10 bases for J; bases not matched to a gene: 8. The length of the CDR3 is 12 residues. CDR3 nucleotides: TGTGCCAGCAGGTTTGCAGGGGGAAGAGCTTTCTTT. Its protein is CASRFAGGRAFF.

This clonotype was counted a few times. The gene calls are TRBV6-5 and TRBJ2-7, with 8 positions matching TRBD1. J lost 1 base, V lost 6 bases, and 2 bases had no gene match. The CDR3 contains 13 residues. Germline CDR1 reads MNHEY; CDR2 reads SVGAGI. The CDR3 spells CASSWDRSYEQYF. CDR3 DNA sequence: TGTGCCAGCAGCTGGGACAGGTCCTACGAGCAGTACTTC.

The genes are TRBV19 and TRBJ2-1; the match to TRBD2 covers 9 bases. Trimming at V came to 6 bases and at J to 4 bases, leaving 19 bases not matched to a gene. Germline lookup yields CDR1 LNHDA and CDR2 SQIVND (reference sequence). CDR3 length: 19 amino acids. The CDR3 spells CASSLTAVGASGKYNEQFF. CDR3 sequence (DNA): TGTGCCAGTAGCCTCACCGCGGTAGGTGCTAGCGGGAAATACAATGAGCAGTTCTTC.

The table lists this clonotype with many counts. This chain links TRBV20-1 with TRBJ2-1; the match to TRBD2 covers 7 bases. CDR3 size: 14 residues. Trimming took 5 bases from V and 3 from J; bases not matched to a gene: 7. Germline V gives CDR1 DFQATT, CDR2 SNEGSKA (reference sequence). Here the CDR3 reads CSAAGLADYNEQFF. DNA for the CDR3: TGCAGTGCTGCAGGCCTAGCGGACTACAATGAGCAGTTCTTC.

This clonotype has ten or more counts. The V and J genes are TRBV5-1 and TRBJ2-7; TRBD1 agrees at 7 bases. Germline trimming cut 0 bases from V and 3 bases from J; bases unmatched to any gene: 6. From germline, CDR1 is SGHRS and CDR2 YFSETQ. This CDR3 contains 15 residues. CDR3 nucleotide sequence: TGCGCCAGCAGCTTGGAGGTGGGACAGAGCTACGAGCAGTACTTC. As protein: CASSLEVGQSYEQYF.

This chain's CDR3 is CASRLDRDYKFDEQFF. The DNA for the CDR3 is TGTGCCAGCAGGTTAGACCGGGACTACAAGTTCGATGAGCAGTTCTTC. This rearrangement joins TRBV21-1 to TRBJ2-1; no DNA check was done on the table's D call, TRBD2. TRBV21-1 is annotated as a pseudogene. The CDR3 loop spans 16 amino acids.

The CDR3 nucleotides are TGTGCCAGCAGTTTAAAGACAGGGGGCGGCGAGCAGTACTTC. Residues: CASSLKTGGGEQYF. The V call is TRBV12-3 or TRBV12-4, the J call TRBJ2-7; 10 nucleotides match TRBD1. V lost 2 bases to trimming and J lost 6 bases; unmatched junction nucleotides: 4. This CDR3 comprises 14 residues.